Shown below are 17 T cell receptor beta chains from a single sample sequenced in a study of blood T cell repertoires in COVID-19. Sequencing was performed with immunoSEQ multiplex PCR; in TCRdb, only in-frame clones are kept and a portion is missing. Of around 260,000 clones in the sample, around 82% were seen once. Sample: peripheral blood. All receptors derive from a person between 65 and 79 years old with COVID-19, enrolled during active disease.

The V and J genes are TRBV7-2 and TRBJ1-5; D is perhaps TRBD1 (6 bases). V lost 3 bases, J lost 3 bases, and 12 bases lay in between. From germline, CDR1 is SGHTA and CDR2 FQGNSA. The CDR3 is 15 amino acids. CDR3 DNA: TGTGCCAGCAGCTTCGGCAGGGGAAACAATCAGCCCCAGCATTTT. It encodes CASSFGRGNNQPQHF.

In this sample, this clone turned up once. The genes are TRBV21-1 and TRBJ2-7; whether TRBD2, the table's D call, matches the DNA was not checked. TRBV21-1 is a pseudogene locus. The CDR3 totals 14 residues. The CDR3 reads CARGGGGLRYEQYF. CDR3 nucleotide sequence: TGTGCCCGCGGGGGCGGGGGGCTACGGTACGAGCAGTACTTC.

Only a few counts were recorded for this clone. The chain combines TRBV13 with TRBJ1-1; a possible D gene is TRBD1 (5 bases). Trimming removed 0 bases from V and 3 bases from J, with 11 bases in between. Germline V gene data show CDR1 as PRHDT and CDR2 as FYEKMQ (reference sequence). This CDR3 contains 15 residues. The CDR3 here is CASSLGRRGYTEAFF. The CDR3 region has the DNA TGTGCCAGCAGCTTAGGCCGGAGGGGCTACACTGAAGCTTTCTTT.

The V gene is TRBV3-1 (or the pseudogene TRBV3-2), the J gene TRBJ2-1, with 7 bases lining up with TRBD2. In germline, CDR1 is LGHDT, CDR2 YNNKEL (reference sequence). The CDR3 runs to 17 residues. The V gene end was trimmed by 1 base and the J gene end by 9 bases; junction bases not matched to a gene: 15. Here the CDR3 DNA reads TGTGCCAGCAGCCAAGGACGTCGGGAGGCCACGACCTTTGAGCAGTTCTTC. Translating it yields CASSQGRREATTFEQFF.

V gene TRBV7-9 combines with J gene TRBJ2-5; 11 positions agree with TRBD1. The CDR3 is 15 residues long. The trim removed 5 bases at V and 3 bases at J, leaving 5 bases unmatched. CDR1 is SEHNR and CDR2 is FQNEAQ in the germline V gene (reference sequence). The CDR3 DNA sequence: TGTGCCAGCAGCAAACGGACAGGGGGCGAAGAGACCCAGTACTTC. Its protein is CASSKRTGGEETQYF.

The chain couples TRBV10-3 to TRBJ2-1, with 8 bases identical to TRBD1. This CDR3 comprises 16 residues. From germline, CDR1 is ENHRY and CDR2 SYGVKD. Unmatched junction bases numbered 4, after V lost 2 bases and J lost 1 base. This chain's CDR3 is CAISERTGNSYNEQFF. Here the CDR3 DNA reads TGTGCCATCAGTGAGCGGACAGGGAATTCCTACAATGAGCAGTTCTTC.

The sample holds one count of this clone. The V call is TRBV19, the J call TRBJ1-5; no reliable D call. This CDR3 comprises 12 residues. Per the germline V gene, CDR1 is LNHDA and CDR2 is SQIVND (reference sequence). Between the trimmed V and J ends, which lost 6 bases and 9 bases, there was a span of 12 bases. The CDR3 sequence: CASRWGGRPQHF. In DNA, the CDR3 is TGTGCCAGTAGGTGGGGAGGCAGGCCCCAGCATTTT.

This clone was detected once. Germline is not matched at one junction end, which may reflect a read error. This same CDR3 is encoded by further DNA sequences in the sample. This chain connects TRBV7-9 to TRBJ1-2, with 7 bases that match TRBD1. The CDR3 covers 16 residues. Per the germline V gene, CDR1 is SEHNR and CDR2 is FQNEAQ (reference sequence). CDR3 nucleotides: TGTGCTAGCAGCTTAGGGACGACAGGGAGAAACTATGGCTACACCTTC. As protein: CASSLGTTGRNYGYTF.

The genes are TRBV5-1 and TRBJ2-7; 9 bases align to TRBD2. CDR1 and CDR2 from the germline V gene are SGHRS and YFSETQ. Trimming at V came to 5 bases and at J to 7 bases, leaving 10 bases not matched to a gene. This CDR3 spans 14 amino acids. The CDR3 spells CASRWGSGSGEQYF. The CDR3 region has the DNA TGCGCCAGCAGGTGGGGTAGCGGGAGCGGGGAGCAGTACTTC.

This sequence joins TRBV4-1 and TRBJ1-5; no clear D. V dropped 3 bases and J dropped 9 bases, with 21 bases sitting between them. The CDR3 has 16 amino acids. Germline V CDR1 and CDR2: MGHRA, YSYEKL. CDR3 sequence (DNA): TGCGCCAGCAGCCACAATGGACGGGGAACAATCAGGCCCCAGCATTTT. Translation: CASSHNGRGTIRPQHF.

The V and J genes are TRBV27 and TRBJ1-2, with D perhaps matching TRBD1 (6 bases). Between the trimmed V and J ends, which lost 6 bases and 4 bases, there was a span of 12 bases. This CDR3 spans 13 amino acids. Germline-derived CDR1 and CDR2 are MNHEY and SMNVEV (reference sequence). In nucleotides, the CDR3 is TGTGCCAGCAGAACCGGGACAAGCTATGGCTACACCTTC. This translates into CASRTGTSYGYTF.

The CDR3 DNA is TGCGCCAGCAGCCAAGAGGGGACAGGGTTCTCTGGAAACACCATATATTTT. Protein: CASSQEGTGFSGNTIYF. The chain uses TRBV4-1 and TRBJ1-3, with 9 bases fitting TRBD1. Germline CDR1 and CDR2: MGHRA and YSYEKL. The CDR3 is 17 amino acids. The V segment lost 0 bases and the J segment 0 bases; nucleotides outside the gene matches: 3.

V is TRBV28 and J is TRBJ2-5; possible D gene TRBD1, 6 bases. The V end lost 5 bases, the J end lost 2 bases, and 15 bases lay between the germline ends. Germline-derived CDR1 and CDR2 are MDHEN and SYDVKM. The CDR3 is 15 amino acids. The CDR3 nucleotides read TGTGCCAGCAGTACGATATGGGGGCAACAAGAGACCCAGTACTTC. It translates to CASSTIWGQQETQYF.

The CDR3 loop is CASRGPRDMNTEAFF. CDR3 bases: TGTGCCAGCAGAGGACCCCGGGACATGAACACTGAAGCTTTCTTT. J is TRBJ1-1 and V is TRBV6-5; tentative D call: TRBD1 (6 bases). Germline V gene data show CDR1 as MNHEY and CDR2 as SVGAGI. This CDR3 is built from 15 residues. Trimming left V 6 bases short and J 0 bases short, with 14 bases between.

The chain is built from TRBV11-3 and TRBJ1-1; 9 bases match TRBD1. The V gene end was trimmed by 6 bases and the J gene end by 1 base; junction bases not matched to a gene: 12. This CDR3 has 17 amino acids. CDR1 is SGHNT, CDR2 YENEEA, per germline. This chain's CDR3 is CASRHRDRENWNTEAFF. CDR3 DNA: TGTGCCAGCAGGCACCGGGACAGGGAGAATTGGAACACTGAAGCTTTCTTT.

This clone was counted a single time. The chain uses TRBV29-1 and TRBJ2-1; 10 positions match TRBD2. The CDR3 is made up of 15 amino acids. In germline, CDR1 is SQVTM, CDR2 ANQGSEA. V dropped 2 bases and J dropped 4; count of bases not matched to a gene: 5. The DNA for the CDR3 is TGCAGCGTTGAACTACTGACTAGCGGGTACAATGAGCAGTTCTTC. The encoded protein is CSVELLTSGYNEQFF.

This sequence joins TRBV4-1 and TRBJ1-5; tentative D call: TRBD1 (6 bases). V was cut by 4 bases and J by 2 bases, with 12 bases left in between. This CDR3 is 15 amino acids long. Germline V CDR1 and CDR2: MGHRA, YSYEKL. The CDR3 here is CASSPETGGNQPQHF. The CDR3, as DNA: TGCGCCAGCAGCCCCGAGACAGGCGGCAATCAGCCCCAGCATTTT.